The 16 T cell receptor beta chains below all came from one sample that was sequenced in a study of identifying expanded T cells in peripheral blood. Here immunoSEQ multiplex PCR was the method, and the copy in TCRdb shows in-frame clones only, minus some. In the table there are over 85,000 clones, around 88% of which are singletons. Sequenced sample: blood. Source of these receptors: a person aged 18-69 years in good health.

CDR3 loop: CASSQVLRAPPKQFF. In DNA, the CDR3 is TGTGCCAGCAGCCAAGTCCTGCGGGCCCCCCCCAAGCAGTTCTTC. The chain is built from TRBV4-2 and TRBJ2-1, with D maybe TRBD2 (5 bases). Looked up from germline, CDR1 is LGHNA and CDR2 is YNFKEQ. There are 15 residues in the CDR3. V was trimmed by 1 base and J by 11 bases, leaving 18 bases between them.

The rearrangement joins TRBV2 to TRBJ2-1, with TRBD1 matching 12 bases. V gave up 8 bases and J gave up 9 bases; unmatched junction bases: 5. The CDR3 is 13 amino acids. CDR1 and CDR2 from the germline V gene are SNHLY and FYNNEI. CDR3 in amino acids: CASGDRGRGEQFF. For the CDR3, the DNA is TGTGCCAGCGGGGACAGGGGGCGCGGTGAGCAGTTCTTC. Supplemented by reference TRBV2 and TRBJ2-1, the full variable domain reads EPEVTQTPSHQVTQMGQEVILRCVPISNHLYFYWYRQILGQKVEFLVSFYNNEISEKSEIFDDQFSVERPDGSNFTLKIRSTKLEDSAMYFCASGDRGRGEQFFGPGTRLTVL.

This chain's CDR3 is CASSLGQGAYNEQFF. The CDR3 nucleotides read TGTGCCAGCAGCTTAGGACAGGGGGCATACAATGAGCAGTTCTTC. V usage is TRBV11-1 and J usage is TRBJ2-1, with 10 bases lining up with TRBD1. With 1 base clipped from V and 4 bases from J, the junction kept 1 base outside the gene matches. The CDR3 loop spans 15 amino acids. Germline values: CDR1 SGHAT, CDR2 FQDESV (reference sequence).

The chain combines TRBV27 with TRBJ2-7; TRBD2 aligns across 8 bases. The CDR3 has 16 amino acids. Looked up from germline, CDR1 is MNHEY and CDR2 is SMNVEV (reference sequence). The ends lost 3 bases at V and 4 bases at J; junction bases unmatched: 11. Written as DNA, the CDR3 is TGTGCCAGCAGTTTCCAAAGCGGGAGCCCGCCGTACGAGCAGTACTTC. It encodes CASSFQSGSPPYEQYF.

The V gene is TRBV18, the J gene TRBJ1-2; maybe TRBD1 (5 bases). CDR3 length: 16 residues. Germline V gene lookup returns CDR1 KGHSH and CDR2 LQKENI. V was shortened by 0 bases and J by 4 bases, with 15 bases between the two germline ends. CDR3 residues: CASSPPSTPGGYGYTF. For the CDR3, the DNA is TGTGCCAGCTCACCACCCTCGACTCCGGGGGGCTATGGCTACACCTTC.

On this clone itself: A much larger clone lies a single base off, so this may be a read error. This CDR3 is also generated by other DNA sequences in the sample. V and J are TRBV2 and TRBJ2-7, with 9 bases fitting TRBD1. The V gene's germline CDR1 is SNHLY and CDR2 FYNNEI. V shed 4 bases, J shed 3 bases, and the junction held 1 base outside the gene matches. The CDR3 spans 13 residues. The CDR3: CASSVGQGYEQYF. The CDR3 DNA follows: TGTGCCAGCAGTGTGGGACAGGGCTACGAGCAGTACTTC.

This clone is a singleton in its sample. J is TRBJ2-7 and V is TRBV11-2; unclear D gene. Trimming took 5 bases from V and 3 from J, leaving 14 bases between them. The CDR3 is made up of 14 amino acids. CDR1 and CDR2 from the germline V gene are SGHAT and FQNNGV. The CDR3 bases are TGTGCCAGCAGCCCCCCGGCAGCTATCTACGAGCAGTACTTC. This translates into CASSPPAAIYEQYF.

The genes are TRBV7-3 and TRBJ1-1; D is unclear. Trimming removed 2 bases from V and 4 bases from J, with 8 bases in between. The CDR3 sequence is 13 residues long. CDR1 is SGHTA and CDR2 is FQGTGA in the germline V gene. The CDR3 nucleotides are TGTGCCAGCAGCTTAGGAGAAATCACTGAAGCTTTCTTT. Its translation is CASSLGEITEAFF.

The CDR3 coding sequence is TGTGCCAGCAGCCAAGACAGGAACACTGAAGCTTTCTTT. This gives the protein CASSQDRNTEAFF. The chain combines TRBV14 with TRBJ1-1; D is unclear. This CDR3 is 13 amino acids long. The V and J ends lost 0 bases and 1 base respectively, with 3 bases between them. Germline CDR1 SGHDN, CDR2 FVKESK.

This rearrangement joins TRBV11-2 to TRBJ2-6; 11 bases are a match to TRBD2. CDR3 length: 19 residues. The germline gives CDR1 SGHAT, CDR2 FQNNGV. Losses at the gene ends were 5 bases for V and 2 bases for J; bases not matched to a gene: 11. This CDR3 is CASSPWASGGMTGANVLTF. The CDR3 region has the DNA TGTGCCAGCAGCCCCTGGGCTAGCGGGGGGATGACTGGGGCCAACGTCCTGACTTTC.

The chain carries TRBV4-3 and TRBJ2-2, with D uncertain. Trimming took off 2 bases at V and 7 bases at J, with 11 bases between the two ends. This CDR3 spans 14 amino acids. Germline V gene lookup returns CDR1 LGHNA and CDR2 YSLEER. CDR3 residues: CASSQRRMSGELFF. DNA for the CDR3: TGCGCCAGCAGCCAAAGGCGGATGAGCGGGGAGCTGTTTTTT.

DNA of the CDR3: TGCGCCAGCAGCCCCCTCGGGACAGCAAAATCGAACACCGGGGAGCTGTTTTTT. Its translation: CASSPLGTAKSNTGELFF. The rearrangement links TRBV4-1 to TRBJ2-2, with 7 bases matching TRBD1. J gave up 0 bases and V 4 bases, and 11 bases lay outside the gene matches. The CDR3 totals 18 residues. The germline V gene has CDR1 MGHRA and CDR2 YSYEKL.

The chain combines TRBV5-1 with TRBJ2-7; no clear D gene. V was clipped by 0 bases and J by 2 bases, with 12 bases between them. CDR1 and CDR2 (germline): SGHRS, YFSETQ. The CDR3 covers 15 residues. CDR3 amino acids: CASSLVAGLTYEQYF. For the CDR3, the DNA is TGCGCCAGCAGCTTGGTGGCAGGCCTTACCTACGAGCAGTACTTC.

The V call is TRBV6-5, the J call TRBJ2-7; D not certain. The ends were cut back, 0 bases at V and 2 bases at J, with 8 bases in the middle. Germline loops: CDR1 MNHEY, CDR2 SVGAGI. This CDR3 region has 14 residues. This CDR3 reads CASSYSRRTYEQYF. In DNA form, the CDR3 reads TGTGCCAGCAGTTACTCGAGGCGGACCTACGAGCAGTACTTC.

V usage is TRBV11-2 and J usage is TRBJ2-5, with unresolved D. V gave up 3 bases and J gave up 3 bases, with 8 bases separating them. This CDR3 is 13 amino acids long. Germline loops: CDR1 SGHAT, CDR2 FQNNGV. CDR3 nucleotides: TGTGCCAGCAGCTTGGCCGGAAAAGAGACCCAGTACTTC. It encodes CASSLAGKETQYF. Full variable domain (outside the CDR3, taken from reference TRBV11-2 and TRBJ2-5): EAGVAQSPRYKIIEKRQSVAFWCNPISGHATLYWYQQILGQGPKLLIQFQNNGVVDDSQLPKDRFSAERLKGVDSTLKIQPAKLEDSAVYLCASSLAGKETQYFGPGTRLLVL.

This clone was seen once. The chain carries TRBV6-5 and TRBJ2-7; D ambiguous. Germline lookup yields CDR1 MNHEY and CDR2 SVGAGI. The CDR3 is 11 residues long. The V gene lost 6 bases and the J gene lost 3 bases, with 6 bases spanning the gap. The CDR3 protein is CASRRYYEQYF. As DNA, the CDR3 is TGTGCCAGCAGGCGATACTACGAGCAGTACTTC.